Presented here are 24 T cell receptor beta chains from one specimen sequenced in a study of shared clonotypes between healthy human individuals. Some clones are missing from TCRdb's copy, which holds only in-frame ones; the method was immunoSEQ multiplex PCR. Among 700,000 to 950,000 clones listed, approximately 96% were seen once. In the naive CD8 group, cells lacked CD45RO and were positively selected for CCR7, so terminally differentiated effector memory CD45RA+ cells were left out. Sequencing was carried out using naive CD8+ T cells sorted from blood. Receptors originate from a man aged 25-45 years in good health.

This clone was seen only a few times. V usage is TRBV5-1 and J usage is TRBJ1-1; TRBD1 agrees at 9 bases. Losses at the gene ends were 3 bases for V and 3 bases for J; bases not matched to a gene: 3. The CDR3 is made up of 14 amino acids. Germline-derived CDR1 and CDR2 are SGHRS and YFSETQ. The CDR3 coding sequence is TGCGCCAGCAGCTGGGGACAGGGACACACTGAAGCTTTCTTT. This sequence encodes CASSWGQGHTEAFF.

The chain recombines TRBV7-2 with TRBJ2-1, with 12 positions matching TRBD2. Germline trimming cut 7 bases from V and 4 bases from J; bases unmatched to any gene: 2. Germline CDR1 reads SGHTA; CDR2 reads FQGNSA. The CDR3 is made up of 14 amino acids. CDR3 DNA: TGTGCCAGCACCGGGACTAGCGGGTACAATGAGCAGTTCTTC. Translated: CASTGTSGYNEQFF.

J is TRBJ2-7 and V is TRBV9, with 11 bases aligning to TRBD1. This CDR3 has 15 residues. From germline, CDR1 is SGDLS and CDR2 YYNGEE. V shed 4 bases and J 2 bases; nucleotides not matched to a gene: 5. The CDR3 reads CASSRGQGVTYEQYF. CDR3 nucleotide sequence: TGTGCCAGCAGCCGGGGACAGGGGGTTACCTACGAGCAGTACTTC.

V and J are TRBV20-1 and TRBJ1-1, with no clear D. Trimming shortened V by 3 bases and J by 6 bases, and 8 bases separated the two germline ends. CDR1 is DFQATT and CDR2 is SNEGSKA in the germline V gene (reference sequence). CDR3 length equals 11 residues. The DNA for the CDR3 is TGCAGTGCTAGGACCACAGCTGAAGCTTTCTTT. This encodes CSARTTAEAFF.

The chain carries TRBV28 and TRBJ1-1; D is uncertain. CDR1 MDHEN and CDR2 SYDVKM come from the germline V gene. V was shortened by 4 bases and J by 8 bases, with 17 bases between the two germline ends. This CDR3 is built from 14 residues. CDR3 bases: TGTGCCAGCAGTTCTTTAAGGGCCAAGGAGGAAGCTTTCTTT. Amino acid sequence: CASSSLRAKEEAFF.

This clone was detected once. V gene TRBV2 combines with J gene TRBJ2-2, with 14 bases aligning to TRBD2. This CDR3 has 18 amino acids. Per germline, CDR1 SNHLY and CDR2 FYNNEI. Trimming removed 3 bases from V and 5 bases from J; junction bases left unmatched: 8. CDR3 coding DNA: TGTGCCAGCAGTGATACACCTGGGACTAGCGGGAGAACCGGGGAGCTGTTTTTT. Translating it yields CASSDTPGTSGRTGELFF.

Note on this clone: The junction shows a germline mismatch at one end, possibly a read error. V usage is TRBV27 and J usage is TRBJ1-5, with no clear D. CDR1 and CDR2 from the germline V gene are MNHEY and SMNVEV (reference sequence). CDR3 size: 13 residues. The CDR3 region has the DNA TGTGCCACCAGTCAAGGAAGCAATCAGCCCCAGCATTTT. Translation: CATSQGSNQPQHF.

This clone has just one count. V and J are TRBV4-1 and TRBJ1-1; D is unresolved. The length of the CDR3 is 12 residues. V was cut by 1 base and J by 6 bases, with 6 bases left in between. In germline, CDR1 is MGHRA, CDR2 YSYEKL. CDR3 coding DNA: TGCGCCAGCAGCCAAGTTGGGGCTGAAGCTTTCTTT. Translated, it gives CASSQVGAEAFF.

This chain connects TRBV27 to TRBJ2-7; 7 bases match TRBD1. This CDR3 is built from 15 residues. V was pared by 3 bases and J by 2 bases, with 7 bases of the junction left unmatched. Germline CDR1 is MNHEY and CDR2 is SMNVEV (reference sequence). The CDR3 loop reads CASSFIGTATYEQYF. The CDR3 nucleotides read TGTGCCAGCAGTTTCATAGGGACAGCGACCTACGAGCAGTACTTC.

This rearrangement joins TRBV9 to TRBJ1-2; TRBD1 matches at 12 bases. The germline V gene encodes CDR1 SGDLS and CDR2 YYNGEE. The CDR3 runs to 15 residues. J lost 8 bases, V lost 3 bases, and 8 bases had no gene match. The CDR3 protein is CASSEMGQGAYGYTF. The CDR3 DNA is TGTGCCAGCAGCGAAATGGGACAGGGGGCGTACGGCTACACCTTC.

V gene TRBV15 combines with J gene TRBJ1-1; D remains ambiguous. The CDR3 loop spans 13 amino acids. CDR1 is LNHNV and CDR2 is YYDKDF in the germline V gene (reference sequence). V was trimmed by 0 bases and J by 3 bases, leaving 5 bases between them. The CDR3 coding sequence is TGTGCCACCAGCAGAGATTCGTACACTGAAGCTTTCTTT. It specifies CATSRDSYTEAFF.

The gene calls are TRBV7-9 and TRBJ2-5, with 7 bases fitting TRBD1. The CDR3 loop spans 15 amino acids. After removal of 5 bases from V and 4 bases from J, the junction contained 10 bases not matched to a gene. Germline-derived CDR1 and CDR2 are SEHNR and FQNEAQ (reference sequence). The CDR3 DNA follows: TGTGCCAGCAGCCCAGAGGGGGCTGGGCGAGAGACCCAGTACTTC. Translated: CASSPEGAGRETQYF.

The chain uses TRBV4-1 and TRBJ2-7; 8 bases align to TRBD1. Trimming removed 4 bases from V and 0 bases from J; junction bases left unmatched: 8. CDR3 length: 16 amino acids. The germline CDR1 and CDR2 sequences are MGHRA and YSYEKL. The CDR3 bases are TGCGCCAGCAGCCCCCTCGGGACAGGCATCTCCTACGAGCAGTACTTC. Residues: CASSPLGTGISYEQYF.

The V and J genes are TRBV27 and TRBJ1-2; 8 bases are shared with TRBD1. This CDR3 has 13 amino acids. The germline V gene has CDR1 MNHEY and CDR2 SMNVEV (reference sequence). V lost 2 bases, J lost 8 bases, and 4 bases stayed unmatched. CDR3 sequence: CASSLGTGLGYTF. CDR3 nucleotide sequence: TGTGCCAGCAGTTTAGGGACAGGTTTAGGCTACACCTTC.

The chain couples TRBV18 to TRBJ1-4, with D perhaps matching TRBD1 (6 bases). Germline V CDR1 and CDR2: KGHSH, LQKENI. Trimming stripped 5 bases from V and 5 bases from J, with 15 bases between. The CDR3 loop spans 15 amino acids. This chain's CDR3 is CASSFQQGPNEKLFF. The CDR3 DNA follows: TGTGCCAGCTCATTCCAACAGGGACCAAATGAAAAACTGTTTTTT.

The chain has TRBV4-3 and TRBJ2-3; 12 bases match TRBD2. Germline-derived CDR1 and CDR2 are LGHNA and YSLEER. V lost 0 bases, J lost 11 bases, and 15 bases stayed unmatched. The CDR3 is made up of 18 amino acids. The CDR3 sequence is CASSQDSGLAGGLGMQYF. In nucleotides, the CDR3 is TGCGCCAGCAGCCAAGATAGTGGGCTAGCGGGAGGGCTTGGGATGCAGTATTTT.

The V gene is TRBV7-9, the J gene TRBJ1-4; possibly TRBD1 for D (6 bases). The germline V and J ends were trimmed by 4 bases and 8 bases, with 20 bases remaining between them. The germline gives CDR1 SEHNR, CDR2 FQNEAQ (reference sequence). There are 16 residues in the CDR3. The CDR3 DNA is TGTGCCAGCAGCTCCTCGATTACAGGGACAAACGAAAAACTGTTTTTT. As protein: CASSSSITGTNEKLFF.

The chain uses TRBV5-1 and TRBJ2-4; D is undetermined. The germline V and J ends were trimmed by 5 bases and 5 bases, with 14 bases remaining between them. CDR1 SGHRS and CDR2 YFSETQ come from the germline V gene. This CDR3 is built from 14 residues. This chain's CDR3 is CASRVGLAENIQYF. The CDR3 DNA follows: TGCGCCAGCAGGGTGGGTTTAGCAGAAAACATTCAGTACTTC.

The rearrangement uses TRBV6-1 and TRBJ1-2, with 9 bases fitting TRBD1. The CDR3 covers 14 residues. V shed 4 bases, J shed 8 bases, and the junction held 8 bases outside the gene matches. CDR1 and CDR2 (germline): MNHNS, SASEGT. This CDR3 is CASSVPGQGPGYTF. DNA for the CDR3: TGTGCCAGCAGTGTCCCGGGACAGGGTCCGGGCTACACCTTC.

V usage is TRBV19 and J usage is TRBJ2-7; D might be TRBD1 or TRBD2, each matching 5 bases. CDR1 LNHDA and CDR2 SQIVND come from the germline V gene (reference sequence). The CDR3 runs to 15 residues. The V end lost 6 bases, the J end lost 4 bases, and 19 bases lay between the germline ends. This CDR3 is CASSSELVGRYEQYF. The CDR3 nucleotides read TGTGCCAGTAGCAGCGAGCTAGTGGGACGATACGAGCAGTACTTC.

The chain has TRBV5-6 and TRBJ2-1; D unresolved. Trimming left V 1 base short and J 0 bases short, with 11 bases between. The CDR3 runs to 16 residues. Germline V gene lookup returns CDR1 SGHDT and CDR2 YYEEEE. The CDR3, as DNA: TGTGCCAGCAGCTTGTGGGAATTTTACTCCTACAATGAGCAGTTCTTC. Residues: CASSLWEFYSYNEQFF. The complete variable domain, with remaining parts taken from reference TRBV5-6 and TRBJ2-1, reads DAGVTQSPTHLIKTRGQQVTLRCSPKSGHDTVSWYQQALGQGPQFIFQYYEEEERQRGNFPDRFSGHQFPNYSSELNVNALLLGDSALYLCASSLWEFYSYNEQFFGPGTRLTVL.

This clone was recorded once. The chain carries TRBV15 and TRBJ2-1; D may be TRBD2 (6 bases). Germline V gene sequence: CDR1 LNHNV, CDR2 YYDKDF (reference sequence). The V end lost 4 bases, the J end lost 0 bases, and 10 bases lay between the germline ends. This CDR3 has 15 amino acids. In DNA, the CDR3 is TGTGCCACCAGCATCGTGGGAGGCTCCTACAATGAGCAGTTCTTC. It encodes CATSIVGGSYNEQFF.

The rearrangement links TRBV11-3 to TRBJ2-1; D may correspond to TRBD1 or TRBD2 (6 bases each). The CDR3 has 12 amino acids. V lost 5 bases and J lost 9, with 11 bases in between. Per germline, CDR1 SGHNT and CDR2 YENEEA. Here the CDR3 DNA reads TGTGCCAGCAGCCAAGAGGGGGGTGAGCAGTTCTTC. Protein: CASSQEGGEQFF.

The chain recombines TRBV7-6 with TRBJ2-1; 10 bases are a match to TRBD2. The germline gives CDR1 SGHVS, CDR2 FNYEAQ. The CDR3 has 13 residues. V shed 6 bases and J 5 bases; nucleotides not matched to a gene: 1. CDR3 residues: CASRLAGDNEQFF. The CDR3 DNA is TGTGCCAGCAGGCTAGCGGGAGACAATGAGCAGTTCTTC.